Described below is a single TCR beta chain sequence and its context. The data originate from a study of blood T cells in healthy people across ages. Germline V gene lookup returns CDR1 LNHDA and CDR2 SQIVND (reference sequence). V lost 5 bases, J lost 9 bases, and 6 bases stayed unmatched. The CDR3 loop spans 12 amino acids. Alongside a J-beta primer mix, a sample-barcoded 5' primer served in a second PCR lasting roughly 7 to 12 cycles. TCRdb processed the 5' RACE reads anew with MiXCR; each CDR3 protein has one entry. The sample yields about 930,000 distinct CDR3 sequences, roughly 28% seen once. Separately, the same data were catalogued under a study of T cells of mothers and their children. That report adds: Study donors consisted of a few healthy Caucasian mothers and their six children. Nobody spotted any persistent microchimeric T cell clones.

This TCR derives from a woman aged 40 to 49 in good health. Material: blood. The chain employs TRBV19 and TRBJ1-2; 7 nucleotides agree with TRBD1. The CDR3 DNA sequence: TGTGCCAGTAGTCCAGGGGGGGATCGCTACACCTTC. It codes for CASSPGGDRYTF.